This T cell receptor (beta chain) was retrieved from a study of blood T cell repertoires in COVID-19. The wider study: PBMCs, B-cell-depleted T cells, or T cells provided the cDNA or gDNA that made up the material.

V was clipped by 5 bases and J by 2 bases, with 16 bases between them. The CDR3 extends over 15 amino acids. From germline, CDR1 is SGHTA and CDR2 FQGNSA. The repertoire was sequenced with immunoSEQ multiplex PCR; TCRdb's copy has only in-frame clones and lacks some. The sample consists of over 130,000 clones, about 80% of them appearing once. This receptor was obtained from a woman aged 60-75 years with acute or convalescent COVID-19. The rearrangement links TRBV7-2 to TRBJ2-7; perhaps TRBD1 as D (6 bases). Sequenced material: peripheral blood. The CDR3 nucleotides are TGTGCCAGCAGCCTCACAGGGCTAATAGCCTACGAGCAGTACTTC. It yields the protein CASSLTGLIAYEQYF.